Below, 28 T cell receptor beta chains from the same sample are listed, as sequenced in a study of T cell responses to AZD1222 COVID-19 vaccine. Assay: immunoSEQ multiplex PCR; the TCRdb copy retains only in-frame clones and omits some. Of fewer than 110,000 clones listed, 85% to 95% are singletons. The sequenced sample was peripheral blood, obtained 28 days after the second AZD1222 dose. The source is an adult who received the AZD1222 COVID-19 vaccine.

The rearrangement links TRBV21-1 to TRBJ2-5. TRBV21-1 is assigned pseudogene status. The CDR3 has 19 residues. In DNA, the CDR3 is TGTGCCAGCAGCAAAGGACCACCGGGACCACCCCCCACCCAAGAGACCCAGTACTTC. This gives the protein CASSKGPPGPPPTQETQYF.

Written as DNA, the CDR3 is TGTGCCAGCAGCGGACAGACCTACGAGCAGTACTTC. Its translation: CASSGQTYEQYF. This chain joins TRBV28 and TRBJ2-7; D is possibly TRBD1 (6 bases). V lost 6 bases, J lost 2 bases, and 8 bases lay in between. CDR1 is MDHEN, CDR2 SYDVKM, per germline. The CDR3 is made up of 12 amino acids.

The chain recombines TRBV2 with TRBJ1-3; TRBD1 is a possible D gene (5 bases). Trimming left V 6 bases short and J 1 base short, with 16 bases between. Looked up from germline, CDR1 is SNHLY and CDR2 is FYNNEI. The CDR3 contains 16 residues. CDR3 loop: CASRGPGLRSGNTIYF. In nucleotides, the CDR3 is TGTGCCAGCAGGGGACCTGGTTTACGTTCTGGAAACACCATATATTTT.

The gene calls are TRBV7-9 and TRBJ1-1; D is unclear. CDR1 is SEHNR, CDR2 FQNEAQ, per germline (reference sequence). The V gene lost 3 bases and the J gene lost 3 bases, with 11 bases spanning the gap. The CDR3 contains 14 residues. The DNA of the CDR3 is TGTGCCAGCAGCTTGAGAACCGGAGACACTGAAGCTTTCTTT. This gives the protein CASSLRTGDTEAFF.

V is TRBV2 and J is TRBJ2-7, with D possibly being TRBD2 (5 bases). The germline V and J ends were trimmed by 5 bases and 0 bases, with 11 bases remaining between them. Germline-derived CDR1 and CDR2 are SNHLY and FYNNEI. The CDR3 is made up of 14 amino acids. DNA for the CDR3: TGTGCCAGCAGTCTCCTGAGCGGCTCCTACGAGCAGTACTTC. Translating it yields CASSLLSGSYEQYF.

This sequence joins TRBV9 and TRBJ1-4; 12 positions match TRBD1. The ends lost 4 bases at V and 7 bases at J; junction bases unmatched: 5. Germline V CDR1 and CDR2: SGDLS, YYNGEE. This CDR3 has 15 residues. The DNA for the CDR3 is TGTGCCAGCAGCCCAAGGGGACAGGGGGCTGAAAAACTGTTTTTT. Residues: CASSPRGQGAEKLFF.

The genes are TRBV3-1 (or the pseudogene TRBV3-2) and TRBJ2-1, with 16 nucleotides matching TRBD2. Unmatched junction bases numbered 3, after V lost 4 bases and J lost 6 bases. The CDR3 is 16 residues long. Germline V CDR1 and CDR2: LGHDT, YNNKEL (reference sequence). CDR3 amino acids: CASSLGLAGGGNEQFF. The CDR3 DNA sequence: TGTGCCAGCAGCCTGGGACTAGCGGGAGGGGGCAATGAGCAGTTCTTC.

The J gene is TRBJ2-3, the V gene TRBV5-1, with D maybe TRBD1 (6 bases). Trimming removed 0 bases from V and 0 bases from J, with 8 bases in between. The CDR3 loop spans 15 amino acids. Germline V gene sequence: CDR1 SGHRS, CDR2 YFSETQ. CDR3 DNA sequence: TGCGCCAGCAGCTTGGACAGGGCTAGCACAGATACGCAGTATTTT. It translates to CASSLDRASTDTQYF.

By sample share, this clone is medium-sized. The genes are TRBV9 and TRBJ2-7; tentatively, D is TRBD2 (6 bases). Per germline, CDR1 SGDLS and CDR2 YYNGEE. Trimming took 0 bases from V and 1 from J, leaving 8 bases between them. The CDR3 runs to 14 residues. CDR3 nucleotides: TGTGCCAGCAGCGTAGGGGACTCTTCCTACGAGCAGTACTTC. It encodes CASSVGDSSYEQYF.

The chain uses TRBV7-9 and TRBJ2-5; TRBD2 is a possible D gene (6 bases). With 0 bases removed from V and 5 bases from J, the gap between germline ends came to 13 bases. CDR1 SEHNR and CDR2 FQNEAQ come from the germline V gene (reference sequence). This CDR3 has 15 amino acids. In DNA, the CDR3 is TGTGCCAGCAGCTTAGCTGACGGGAGAGAGGAGACCCAGTACTTC. Translating gives CASSLADGREETQYF.

This clone was detected a few times. The chain uses TRBV6-2 or TRBV6-3 and TRBJ1-4; no definite D call. The V end was cut by 2 bases, the J end by 8 bases, with 9 bases between. CDR1 is MNHEY, CDR2 SVGEGT, per germline. This CDR3 region has 13 residues. The CDR3 loop reads CASSYRELEKLFF. The CDR3 DNA reads TGTGCCAGCAGTTACAGGGAATTAGAAAAACTGTTTTTT.

This chain connects TRBV5-6 to TRBJ2-6; D perhaps matches TRBD1 (5 bases). This CDR3 is built from 16 residues. Germline lookup yields CDR1 SGHDT and CDR2 YYEEEE. The V and J ends lost 0 bases and 2 bases respectively, with 9 bases between them. CDR3 nucleotides: TGTGCCAGCAGCTTGGCAGGGTCCACTGGGGCCAACGTCCTGACTTTC. This sequence encodes CASSLAGSTGANVLTF. The entire variable domain, with the rest obtained from reference TRBV5-6 and TRBJ2-6, is as follows: DAGVTQSPTHLIKTRGQQVTLRCSPKSGHDTVSWYQQALGQGPQFIFQYYEEEERQRGNFPDRFSGHQFPNYSSELNVNALLLGDSALYLCASSLAGSTGANVLTFGAGSRLTVL.

The V and J genes are TRBV3-1 (or the pseudogene TRBV3-2) and TRBJ2-1; D is ambiguous. V lost 0 bases and J 9 bases, leaving 12 bases between the germline ends. From germline, CDR1 is LGHDT and CDR2 YNNKEL (reference sequence). The CDR3 runs 14 residues. CDR3 protein: CASSQEIASSEQFF. The DNA of the CDR3 is TGTGCCAGCAGCCAAGAAATAGCCTCCAGTGAGCAGTTCTTC.

This clone was seen only a few times. J is TRBJ1-1 and V is TRBV6-5, with D tentatively TRBD1 (5 bases). Germline assignment: CDR1 MNHEY and CDR2 SVGAGI. V shed 6 bases and J shed 5 bases, with 16 bases lying between them. The CDR3 consists of 14 residues. The CDR3 here is CASRGYQGQTEAFF. CDR3 sequence (DNA): TGTGCCAGCAGGGGATATCAGGGTCAAACTGAAGCTTTCTTT.

This chain uses TRBV5-6 with TRBJ2-2; D ambiguous. Germline V gene data show CDR1 as SGHDT and CDR2 as YYEEEE. Trimming took off 1 base at V and 7 bases at J, with 14 bases between the two ends. The CDR3 is 15 residues long. The chain's CDR3 is CASSLFTDSNGELFF. As DNA, the CDR3 is TGTGCCAGCAGCTTGTTCACAGACTCAAACGGGGAGCTGTTTTTT.

The V and J genes are TRBV9 and TRBJ2-3; the match to TRBD1 covers 7 bases. The CDR3 loop spans 13 amino acids. J was trimmed by 6 bases and V by 7 bases; bases with no gene match: 8. Per the germline V gene, CDR1 is SGDLS and CDR2 is YYNGEE. CDR3 sequence reads: CASDRTGWDTQYF. The DNA of the CDR3 is TGTGCCAGCGACCGGACAGGTTGGGATACGCAGTATTTT.

V usage is TRBV7-9 and J usage is TRBJ2-3; 7 bases map to TRBD2. Germline-derived CDR1 and CDR2 are SEHNR and FQNEAQ (reference sequence). The V and J ends lost 0 bases and 6 bases, in that order; junction bases with no gene match: 3. The CDR3 length is 14 residues. The CDR3 sequence is CASSLAWGGDTQYF. The CDR3 DNA reads as TGTGCCAGCAGCTTAGCCTGGGGGGGTGATACGCAGTATTTT.

The gene calls are TRBV7-2 and TRBJ2-1, with 8 positions matching TRBD2. Per germline, CDR1 SGHTA and CDR2 FQGNSA. This CDR3 has 18 residues. Trimming removed 5 bases from V and 0 bases from J; junction bases left unmatched: 12. The CDR3 is CASSASRTSRSSYNEQFF. CDR3 DNA: TGTGCCAGCAGCGCCTCCCGGACTAGCCGGAGCTCCTACAATGAGCAGTTCTTC.

V and J are TRBV6-5 and TRBJ1-2; D is undetermined. CDR1 MNHEY and CDR2 SVGAGI come from the germline V gene. Trimming left V 8 bases short and J 4 bases short, with 11 bases between. The CDR3 has 12 amino acids. The CDR3 sequence: CASWGWLYGYTF. The CDR3 DNA follows: TGTGCCAGCTGGGGATGGCTCTATGGCTACACCTTC.

V is TRBV12-3 or TRBV12-4 and J is TRBJ1-2; no firm D call. Trimming shortened V by 3 bases and J by 5 bases, and 7 bases separated the two germline ends. The CDR3 is made up of 12 amino acids. CDR3 residues: CASSLREYGYTF. The CDR3 DNA follows: TGTGCCAGCAGTTTGAGGGAATATGGCTACACCTTC.

V usage is TRBV27 and J usage is TRBJ1-4, with TRBD1 as a possible D gene (5 bases). Germline lookup yields CDR1 MNHEY and CDR2 SMNVEV (reference sequence). CDR3 size: 14 residues. V was shortened by 5 bases and J by 8 bases, with 15 bases between the two germline ends. The CDR3 nucleotides read TGTGCCAGCAGTCCCTGGGCGCGGGGCGAAAAACTGTTTTTT. Residues: CASSPWARGEKLFF.

The V and J genes are TRBV30 and TRBJ2-1; D gene uncertain. The CDR3 spans 14 residues. Germline lookup yields CDR1 GTSNPN and CDR2 SVGIG (reference sequence). With 4 bases removed from V and 4 bases from J, the gap between germline ends came to 14 bases. In DNA form, the CDR3 reads TGTGCCTGGACTCGGGCAAGGGTATACAATGAGCAGTTCTTC. This encodes CAWTRARVYNEQFF.

The chain combines TRBV23-1 with TRBJ2-5, with D maybe TRBD2 (5 bases). TRBV23-1 is sorted into the ORF group, with uncertain function. The length of the CDR3 is 13 residues. V lost 6 bases and J lost 4, with 12 bases in between. The CDR3 DNA reads TGCGCCAGCAGCGACGGGGAGAGAGAGACCCAGTACTTC. Protein sequence: CASSDGERETQYF.

V usage is TRBV5-4 and J usage is TRBJ1-2, with D maybe TRBD1 (6 bases). The CDR3 totals 15 residues. The germline V gene has CDR1 SGHNT and CDR2 YYREEE (reference sequence). The germline V and J ends were trimmed by 4 bases and 6 bases, with 19 bases remaining between them. The CDR3 protein is CASSPVAGVPDGYTF. The CDR3 DNA is TGTGCCAGCAGCCCGGTGGCAGGGGTCCCGGATGGCTACACCTTC.

In this sample, this clone turned up once. The CDR3: CASSLYGSSFNSPLHF. In nucleotides, the CDR3 is TGCGCCAGCAGCTTGTACGGTTCAAGCTTTAATTCACCCCTCCACTTT. The chain is built from TRBV5-1 and TRBJ1-6; D unclear. CDR3 length: 16 amino acids. Germline CDR1 reads SGHRS; CDR2 reads YFSETQ. The ends were cut back, 1 base at V and 6 bases at J, with 14 bases in the middle.

This chain uses TRBV7-2 with TRBJ1-1; 7 bases agree with TRBD1. The J segment lost 6 bases and the V segment lost 2 bases, leaving 6 bases of the junction unmatched. Germline assignment: CDR1 SGHTA and CDR2 FQGNSA. The CDR3 loop spans 14 amino acids. The CDR3 nucleotides are TGTGCCAGCAGCTTAACACAGGGGTGGGCTGAAGCTTTCTTT. Translated, it gives CASSLTQGWAEAFF. The entire variable domain, with the rest obtained from reference TRBV7-2 and TRBJ1-1, is as follows: GAGVSQSPSNKVTEKGKDVELRCDPISGHTALYWYRQSLGQGLEFLIYFQGNSAPDKSGLPSDRFSAERTGGSVSTLTIQRTQQEDSAVYLCASSLTQGWAEAFFGQGTRLTVV.

The chain links TRBV5-5 to TRBJ1-1; 7 bases are shared with TRBD1. V lost 4 bases to trimming and J lost 3 bases; unmatched junction nucleotides: 9. CDR3 length: 15 residues. Per germline, CDR1 SGHKS and CDR2 YYEKEE (reference sequence). CDR3 sequence reads: CASSQTGVGDTEAFF. CDR3 nucleotide sequence: TGTGCCAGCAGCCAAACAGGGGTGGGGGACACTGAAGCTTTCTTT.

V usage is TRBV5-1 and J usage is TRBJ1-5; TRBD1 might be the D (5 bases). CDR1 is SGHRS, CDR2 YFSETQ, per germline. The CDR3 has 14 amino acids. V lost 3 bases, J lost 6 bases, and 13 bases lay in between. CDR3 loop: CASSSGQGGQPQHF. The DNA of the CDR3 is TGCGCCAGCAGCTCCGGGCAGGGCGGTCAGCCCCAGCATTTT.